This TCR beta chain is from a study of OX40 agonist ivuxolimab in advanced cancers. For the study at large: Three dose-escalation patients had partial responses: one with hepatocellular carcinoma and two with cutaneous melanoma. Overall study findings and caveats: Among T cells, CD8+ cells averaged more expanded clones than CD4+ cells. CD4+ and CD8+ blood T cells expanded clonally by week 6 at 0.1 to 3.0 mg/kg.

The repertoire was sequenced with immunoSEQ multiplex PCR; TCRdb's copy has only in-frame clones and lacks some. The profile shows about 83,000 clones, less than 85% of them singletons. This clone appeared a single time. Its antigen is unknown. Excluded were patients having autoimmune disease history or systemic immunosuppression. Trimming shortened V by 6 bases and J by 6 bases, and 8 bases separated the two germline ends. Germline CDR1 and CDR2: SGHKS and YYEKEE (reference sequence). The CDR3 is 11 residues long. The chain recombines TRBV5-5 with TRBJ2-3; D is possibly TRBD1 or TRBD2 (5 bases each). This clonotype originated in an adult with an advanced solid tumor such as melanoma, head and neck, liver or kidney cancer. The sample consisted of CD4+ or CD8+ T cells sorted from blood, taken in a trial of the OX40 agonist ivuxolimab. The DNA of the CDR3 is TGTGCCAGCAAGAGGGGTGATACGCAGTATTTT. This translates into CASKRGDTQYF.